This T cell receptor beta chain derives from a study of blood T cell repertoires in COVID-19. Study at large: From T cells, B-cell-depleted T cells, or PBMCs came the material, which was cDNA or gDNA.

The ends lost 1 base at V and 1 base at J; junction bases unmatched: 10. Germline values: CDR1 SGDLS, CDR2 YYNGEE. There are 18 residues in the CDR3. Produced via immunoSEQ multiplex PCR; TCRdb's table is partial and in-frame only. Seen here are roughly 86,000 clones, roughly 86% observed once, and the top ten hold about 5%. The chain employs TRBV9 and TRBJ2-3; TRBD2 agrees at 9 bases. The sequence derives from a man aged 35-49 years with acute or convalescent COVID-19. The sample comprised peripheral blood. CDR3 protein: CASSVSGASGDGTDTQYF. Written as DNA, the CDR3 is TGTGCCAGCAGCGTATCGGGGGCTAGCGGGGACGGCACAGATACGCAGTATTTT.